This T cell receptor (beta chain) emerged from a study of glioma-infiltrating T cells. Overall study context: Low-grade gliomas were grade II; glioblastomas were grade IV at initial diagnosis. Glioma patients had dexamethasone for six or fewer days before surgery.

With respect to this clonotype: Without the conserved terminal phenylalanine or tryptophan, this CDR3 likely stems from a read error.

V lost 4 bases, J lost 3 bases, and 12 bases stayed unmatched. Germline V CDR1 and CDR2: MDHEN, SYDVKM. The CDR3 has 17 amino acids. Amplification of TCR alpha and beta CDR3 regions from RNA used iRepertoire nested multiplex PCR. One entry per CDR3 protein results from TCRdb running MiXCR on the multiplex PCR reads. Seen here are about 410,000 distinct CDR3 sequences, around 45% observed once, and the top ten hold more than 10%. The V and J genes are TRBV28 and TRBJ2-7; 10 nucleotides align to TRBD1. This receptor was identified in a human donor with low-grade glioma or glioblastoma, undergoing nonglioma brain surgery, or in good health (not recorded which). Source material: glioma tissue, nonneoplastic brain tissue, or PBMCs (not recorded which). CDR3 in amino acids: CASSSRQGAGSGYEQYS. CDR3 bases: TGTGCCAGCAGTTCCAGACAGGGGGCTGGAAGTGGCTACGAGCAGTACTCC.